This T cell receptor (beta chain) was obtained from a study of radiation and T cells in renal cell carcinoma. Findings and limits, study-wide: Pretreatment tumor biopsies were lacking, so baseline clonotypes are unknown.

Trimming pared 0 bases from V and 4 bases from J, leaving 0 bases between. This CDR3 contains 10 residues. Looked up from germline, CDR1 is SQVTM and CDR2 is ANQGSEA. A remark on this clone: Its specificity is unknown. This sample includes further DNA sequences coding for the same CDR3.

Stated time point: blood 4 weeks post-SBRT, at nephrectomy. Documented treatment: 15 Gy SBRT to primary tumor, nephrectomy 4 weeks later. Libraries were prepared by immunoSEQ multiplex PCR; TCRdb keeps only in-frame clonotypes and omits some of them. The table lists around 180,000 clones, about 85% of them singletons, with about 11% in the top ten. This clonotype originated in a woman in her 50s with renal cell carcinoma. V is TRBV29-1 and J is TRBJ2-5; D remains unclear. Sequencing used blood, obtained from a patient whose treatment included radiotherapy and nephrectomy. The DNA for the CDR3 is TGCAGCGTTGAAGAAGAGACCCAGTACTTC. Encoded protein: CSVEEETQYF.